This T cell receptor beta chain was recovered during a study of T cells after posttransplantation cyclophosphamide. Trimming pared 6 bases from V and 5 bases from J, leaving 8 bases between. This CDR3 is 12 amino acids long. The germline CDR1 and CDR2 sequences are MGHDK and SYGVNS. Cells defined as naive were viable CD3+CD4+ or CD3+CD8+ and CCR7+CD45RA+CD45RO-CD95-CD27+CD28+. Study results and caveats: Later post-transplant blood repertoires were often dominated by donor CD8+ memory clones. TRB clonality was highly associated with recipient CMV seropositivity and reactivation. Skin or GI-infiltrating T cells shared few TRB sequences with blood.

Points on this clone: The antigen remains undetermined.

Method: immunoSEQ multiplex PCR; TCRdb's copy keeps in-frame clones and lacks some. Found here are approximately 17,000 clones, 85% to 95% of them singletons; the top ten hold roughly 0.27%. The sequenced sample consisted of naive CD4+ T cells sorted from blood. The clonotype originates from a woman aged 45-60 years in good health and a related stem cell transplant donor. The chain links TRBV25-1 to TRBJ1-5; D unclear. CDR3: CASRGGDQPQHF. The CDR3, as DNA: TGTGCCAGCAGAGGAGGCGATCAGCCCCAGCATTTT.